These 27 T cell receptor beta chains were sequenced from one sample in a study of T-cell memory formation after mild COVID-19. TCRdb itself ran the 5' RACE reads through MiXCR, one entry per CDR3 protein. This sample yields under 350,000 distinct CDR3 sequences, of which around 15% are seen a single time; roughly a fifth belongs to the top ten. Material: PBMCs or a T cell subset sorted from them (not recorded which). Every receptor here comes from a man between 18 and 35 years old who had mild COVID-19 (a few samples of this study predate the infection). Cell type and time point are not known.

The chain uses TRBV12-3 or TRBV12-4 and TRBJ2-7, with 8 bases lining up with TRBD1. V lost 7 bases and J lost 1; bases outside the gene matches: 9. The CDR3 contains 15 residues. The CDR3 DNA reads TGTGCCAGCACCGCGGGCAGGGGGCTATCCTACGAGCAGTACTTC. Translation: CASTAGRGLSYEQYF.

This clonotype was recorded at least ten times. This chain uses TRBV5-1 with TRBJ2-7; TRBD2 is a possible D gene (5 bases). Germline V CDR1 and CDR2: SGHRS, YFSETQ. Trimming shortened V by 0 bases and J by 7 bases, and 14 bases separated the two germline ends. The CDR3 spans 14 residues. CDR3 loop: CASSLAGSAREQYF. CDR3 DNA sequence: TGCGCCAGCAGCTTGGCGGGGTCTGCAAGGGAGCAGTACTTC.

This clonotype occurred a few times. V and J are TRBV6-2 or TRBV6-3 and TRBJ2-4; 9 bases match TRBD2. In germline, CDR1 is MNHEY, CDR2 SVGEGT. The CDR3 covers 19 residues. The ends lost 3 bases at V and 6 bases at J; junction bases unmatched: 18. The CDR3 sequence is CASSYNPTKVAGARNIQYF. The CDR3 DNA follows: TGTGCCAGCAGTTATAACCCTACTAAGGTAGCGGGGGCCCGAAACATTCAGTACTTC.

The CDR3 region is CASSSGQQNTEAFF. Here the CDR3 DNA reads TGTGCCAGCAGTTCGGGACAGCAGAACACTGAAGCTTTCTTT. The V gene is TRBV7-2, the J gene TRBJ1-1; 7 bases are a match to TRBD1. V lost 6 bases and J lost 1; bases outside the gene matches: 5. CDR3 length: 14 residues. CDR1 is SGHTA and CDR2 is FQGNSA in the germline V gene. Full variable domain (outside the CDR3, taken from reference TRBV7-2 and TRBJ1-1): GAGVSQSPSNKVTEKGKDVELRCDPISGHTALYWYRQSLGQGLEFLIYFQGNSAPDKSGLPSDRFSAERTGGSVSTLTIQRTQQEDSAVYLCASSSGQQNTEAFFGQGTRLTVV.

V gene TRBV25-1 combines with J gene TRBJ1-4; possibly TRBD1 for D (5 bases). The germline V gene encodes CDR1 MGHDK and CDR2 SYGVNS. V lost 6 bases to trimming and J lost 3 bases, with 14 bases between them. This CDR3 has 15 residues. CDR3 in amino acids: CASSHLGTANEKLFF. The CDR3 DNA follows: TGTGCCAGCAGCCACCTGGGGACGGCTAATGAAAAACTGTTTTTT.

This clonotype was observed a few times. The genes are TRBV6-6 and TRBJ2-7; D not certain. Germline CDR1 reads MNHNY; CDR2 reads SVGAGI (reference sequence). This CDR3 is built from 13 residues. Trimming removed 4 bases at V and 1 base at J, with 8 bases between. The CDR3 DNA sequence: TGTGCCAGCAGTTCGGCCGATTCCTACGAGCAGTACGTC. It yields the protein CASSSADSYEQYV.

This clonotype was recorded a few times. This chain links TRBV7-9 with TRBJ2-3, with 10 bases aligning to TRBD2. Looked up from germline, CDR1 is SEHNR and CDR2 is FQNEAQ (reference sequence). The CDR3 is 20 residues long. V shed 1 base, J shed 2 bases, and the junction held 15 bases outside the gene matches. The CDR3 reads CASSLVIPLSGGPHTDTQYF. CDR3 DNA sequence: TGTGCCAGCAGCTTAGTCATTCCCCTTAGCGGGGGGCCTCACACAGATACGCAGTATTTT.

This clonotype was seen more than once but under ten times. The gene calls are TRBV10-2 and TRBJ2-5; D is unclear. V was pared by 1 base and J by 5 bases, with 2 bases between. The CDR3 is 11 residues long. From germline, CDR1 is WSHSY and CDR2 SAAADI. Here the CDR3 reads CASSELETQYF. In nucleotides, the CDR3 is TGCGCCAGCAGTGAGTTGGAGACCCAGTACTTC.

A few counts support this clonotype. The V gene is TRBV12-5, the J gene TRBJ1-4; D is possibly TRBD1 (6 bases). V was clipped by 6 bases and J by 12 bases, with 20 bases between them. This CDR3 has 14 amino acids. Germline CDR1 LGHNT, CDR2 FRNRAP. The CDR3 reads CASGLPPGWGQLFF. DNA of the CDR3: TGTGCTAGTGGCTTACCTCCCGGTTGGGGGCAACTGTTTTTT.

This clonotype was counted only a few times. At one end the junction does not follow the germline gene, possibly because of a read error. Written as DNA, the CDR3 is TGTGCTAGCAGCTTAGGTCCAGCGGGTATCGCAGATACGCAGTATTTT. Encoded protein: CASSLGPAGIADTQYF. This chain connects TRBV7-7 to TRBJ2-3, with D possibly being TRBD2 (6 bases). The CDR3 consists of 16 residues. CDR1 is SSHAT, CDR2 FNYEAQ, per germline (reference sequence).

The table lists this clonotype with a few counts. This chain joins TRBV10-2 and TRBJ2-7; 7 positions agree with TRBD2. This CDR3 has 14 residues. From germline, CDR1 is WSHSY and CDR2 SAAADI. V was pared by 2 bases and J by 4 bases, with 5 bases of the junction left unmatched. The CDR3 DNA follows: TGCGCCAGCAGTGAGACGGGGGGTCGTTACGAGCAGTACGTC. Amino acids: CASSETGGRYEQYV.

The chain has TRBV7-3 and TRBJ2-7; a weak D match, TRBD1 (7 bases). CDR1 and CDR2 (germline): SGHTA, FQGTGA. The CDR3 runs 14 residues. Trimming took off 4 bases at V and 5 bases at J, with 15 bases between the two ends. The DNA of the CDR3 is TGTGCCAGCAGCTCCGCAGGGGGGCGCGACGAGCAGTACTTC. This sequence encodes CASSSAGGRDEQYF. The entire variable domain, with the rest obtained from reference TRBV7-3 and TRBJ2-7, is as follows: GAGVSQTPSNKVTEKGKYVELRCDPISGHTALYWYRQSLGQGPEFLIYFQGTGAADDSGLPNDRFFAVRPEGSVSTLKIQRTERGDSAVYLCASSSAGGRDEQYFGPGTRLTVT.

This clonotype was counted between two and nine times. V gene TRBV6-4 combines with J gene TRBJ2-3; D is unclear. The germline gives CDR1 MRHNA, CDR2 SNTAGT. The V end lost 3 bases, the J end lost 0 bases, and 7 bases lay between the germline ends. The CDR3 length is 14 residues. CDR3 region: CASSELGSTDTQYF. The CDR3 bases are TGTGCCAGCAGTGAACTGGGGAGCACAGATACGCAGTATTTT.

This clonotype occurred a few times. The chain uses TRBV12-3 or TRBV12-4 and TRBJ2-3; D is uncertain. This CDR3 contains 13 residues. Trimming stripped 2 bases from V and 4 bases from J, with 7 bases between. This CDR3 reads CASSLRTADTQYF. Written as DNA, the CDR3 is TGTGCCAGCAGTTTACGGACCGCAGATACGCAGTATTTT.

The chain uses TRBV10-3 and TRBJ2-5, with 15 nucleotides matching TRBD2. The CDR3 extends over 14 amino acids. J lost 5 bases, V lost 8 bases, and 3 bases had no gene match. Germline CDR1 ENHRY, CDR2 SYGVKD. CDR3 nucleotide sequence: TGTGCCATCGGACTAGCGGGGGGGCCGGAGACCCAGTACTTC. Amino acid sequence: CAIGLAGGPETQYF.

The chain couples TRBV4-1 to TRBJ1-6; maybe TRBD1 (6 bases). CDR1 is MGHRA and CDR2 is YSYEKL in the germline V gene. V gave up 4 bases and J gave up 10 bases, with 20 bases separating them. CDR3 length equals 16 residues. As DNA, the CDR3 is TGCGCCAGCAGCCCAGGGGACATGAGTGGTTACTCACCCCTCCACTTT. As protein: CASSPGDMSGYSPLHF.

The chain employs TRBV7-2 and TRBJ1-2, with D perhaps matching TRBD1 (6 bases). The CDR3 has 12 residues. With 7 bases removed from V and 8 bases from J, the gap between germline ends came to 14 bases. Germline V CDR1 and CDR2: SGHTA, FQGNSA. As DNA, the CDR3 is TGTGCCAGCACATCCGGGACACGGGGCTACACCTTC. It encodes CASTSGTRGYTF.

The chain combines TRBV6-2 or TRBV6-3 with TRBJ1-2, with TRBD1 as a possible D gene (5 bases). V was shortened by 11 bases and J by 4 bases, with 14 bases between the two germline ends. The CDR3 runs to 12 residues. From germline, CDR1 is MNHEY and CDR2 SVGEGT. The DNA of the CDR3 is TGTGCCCTCTGGGGCCGGGCCTATGGCTACACCTTC. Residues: CALWGRAYGYTF.

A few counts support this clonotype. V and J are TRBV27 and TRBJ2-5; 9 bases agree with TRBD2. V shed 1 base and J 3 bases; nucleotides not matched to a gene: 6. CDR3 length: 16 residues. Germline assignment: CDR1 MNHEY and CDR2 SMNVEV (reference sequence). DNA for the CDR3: TGTGCCAGCAGTTTATTGGCACTAGCGGGTAAAGAGACCCAGTACTTC. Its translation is CASSLLALAGKETQYF.

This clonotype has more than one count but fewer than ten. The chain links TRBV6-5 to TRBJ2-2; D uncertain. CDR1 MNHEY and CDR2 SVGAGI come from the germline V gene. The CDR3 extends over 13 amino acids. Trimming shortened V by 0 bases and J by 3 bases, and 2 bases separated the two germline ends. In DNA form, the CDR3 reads TGTGCCAGCAGTTACTCATACACCGGGGAGCTGTTTTTT. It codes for CASSYSYTGELFF.

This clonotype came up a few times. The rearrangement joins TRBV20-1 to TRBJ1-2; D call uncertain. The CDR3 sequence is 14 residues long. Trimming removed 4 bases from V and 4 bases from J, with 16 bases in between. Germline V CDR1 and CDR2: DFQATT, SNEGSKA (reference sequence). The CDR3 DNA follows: TGCAGTGCTACGGGGTTTGGTCCGGGCTATGGCTACACCTTC. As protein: CSATGFGPGYGYTF.

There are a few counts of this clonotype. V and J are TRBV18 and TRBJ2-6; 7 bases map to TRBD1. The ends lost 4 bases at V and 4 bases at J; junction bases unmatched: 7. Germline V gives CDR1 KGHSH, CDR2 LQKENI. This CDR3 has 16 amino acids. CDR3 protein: CASSLVTGYGANVLTF. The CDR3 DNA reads TGTGCCAGCTCACTCGTGACAGGGTACGGGGCCAACGTCCTGACTTTC. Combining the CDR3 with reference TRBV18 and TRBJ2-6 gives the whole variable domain NAGVMQNPRHLVRRRGQEARLRCSPMKGHSHVYWYRQLPEEGLKFMVYLQKENIIDESGMPKERFSAEFPKEGPSILRIQQVVRGDSAAYFCASSLVTGYGANVLTFGAGSRLTVL.

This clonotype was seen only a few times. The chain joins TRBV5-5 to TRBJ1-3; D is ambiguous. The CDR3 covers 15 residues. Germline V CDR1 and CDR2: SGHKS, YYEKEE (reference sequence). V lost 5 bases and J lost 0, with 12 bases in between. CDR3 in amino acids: CASRGIMSSGNTIYF. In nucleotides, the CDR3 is TGTGCCAGCAGGGGGATTATGAGCTCTGGAAACACCATATATTTT. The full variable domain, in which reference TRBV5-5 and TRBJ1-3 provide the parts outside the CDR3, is DAGVTQSPTHLIKTRGQQVTLRCSPISGHKSVSWYQQVLGQGPQFIFQYYEKEERGRGNFPDRFSARQFPNYSSELNVNALLLGDSALYLCASRGIMSSGNTIYFGEGSWLTVV.

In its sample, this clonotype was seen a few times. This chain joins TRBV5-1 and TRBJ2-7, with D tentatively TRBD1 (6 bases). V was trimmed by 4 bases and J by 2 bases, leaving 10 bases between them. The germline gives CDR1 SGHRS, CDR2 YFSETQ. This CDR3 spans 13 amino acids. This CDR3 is CASSPRDTYEQYF. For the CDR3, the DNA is TGCGCCAGCAGCCCCCGGGACACCTACGAGCAGTACTTC.

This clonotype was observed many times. CDR3 DNA sequence: TGCGCCAGCAGCTGGGGCGGGCATAGGGGCACAGATACGCAGTATTTT. It specifies CASSWGGHRGTDTQYF. The J gene is TRBJ2-3, the V gene TRBV5-1; D may match TRBD1 or TRBD2 (5 bases each). V dropped 3 bases and J dropped 1 base, with 15 bases sitting between them. CDR3 size: 16 residues. The germline CDR1 and CDR2 sequences are SGHRS and YFSETQ.

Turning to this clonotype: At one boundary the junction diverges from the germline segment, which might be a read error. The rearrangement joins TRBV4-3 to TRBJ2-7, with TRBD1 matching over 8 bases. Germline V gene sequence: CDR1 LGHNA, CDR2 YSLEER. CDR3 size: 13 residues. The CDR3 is CASSQGPGQVTNF. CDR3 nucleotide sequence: TGCGCCAGCAGCCAAGGTCCGGGACAGGTGACAAACTTC.

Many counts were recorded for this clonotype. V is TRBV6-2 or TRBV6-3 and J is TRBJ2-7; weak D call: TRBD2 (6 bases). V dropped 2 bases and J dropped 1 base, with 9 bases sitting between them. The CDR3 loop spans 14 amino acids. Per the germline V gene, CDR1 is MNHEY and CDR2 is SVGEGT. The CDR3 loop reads CASSYRETSYEQYV. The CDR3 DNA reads TGTGCCAGCAGTTACCGGGAGACGTCCTACGAGCAGTACGTC.